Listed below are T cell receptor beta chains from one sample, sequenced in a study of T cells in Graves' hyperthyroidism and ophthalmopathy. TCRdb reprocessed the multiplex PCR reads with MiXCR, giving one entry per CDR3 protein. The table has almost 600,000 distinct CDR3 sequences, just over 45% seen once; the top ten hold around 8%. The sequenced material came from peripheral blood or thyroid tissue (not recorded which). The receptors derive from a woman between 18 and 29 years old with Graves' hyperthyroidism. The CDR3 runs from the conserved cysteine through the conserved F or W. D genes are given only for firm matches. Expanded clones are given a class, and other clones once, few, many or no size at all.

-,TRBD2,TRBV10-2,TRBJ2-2,CASSESEIAGSTGELFF,TGCGCCAGCAGTGAGTCAGAAATAGCGGGAAGTACCGGGGAGCTGTTTTTT
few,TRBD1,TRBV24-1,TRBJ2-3,CATSGIPGQDTDTQYF,TGTGCCACCAGTGGTATTCCGGGACAGGACACAGATACGCAGTATTTT
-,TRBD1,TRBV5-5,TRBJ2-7,CASSRDSEQYF,TGTGCCAGCAGCCGGGACAGCGAGCAGTACTTC
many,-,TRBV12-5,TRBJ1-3,CASGLVPVGNTIYF,TGTGCTAGTGGTTTGGTACCGGTTGGAAACACCATATATTTT
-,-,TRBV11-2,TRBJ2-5,CASSPNTGETQYF,TGTGCCAGCAGCCCAAACACCGGGGAGACCCAGTACTTC
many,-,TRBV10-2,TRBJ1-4,CASSEGPGGGEKLFF,TGCGCCAGCAGCGAGGGACCCGGCGGGGGTGAAAAACTGTTTTTT
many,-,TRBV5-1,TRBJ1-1,CASSQNMNTEAFF,TGCGCCAGCAGCCAAAACATGAACACTGAAGCTTTCTTT
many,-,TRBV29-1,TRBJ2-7,CSVEELVSYEQYF,TGCAGCGTTGAAGAACTAGTCTCCTACGAGCAGTACTTC
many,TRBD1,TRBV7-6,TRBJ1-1,CASSYGDRGPEAFF,TGTGCCAGCAGCTACGGGGACAGGGGGCCAGAAGCTTTCTTT
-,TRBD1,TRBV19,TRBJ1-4,CASSKGTGEGEKLFF,TGTGCCAGTAGTAAAGGGACAGGGGAGGGGGAAAAACTGTTTTTT
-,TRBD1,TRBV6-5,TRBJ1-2,CASSYSRGQGPVYGYTF,TGTGCCAGCAGTTACTCGAGAGGACAGGGTCCTGTCTATGGCTACACCTTC
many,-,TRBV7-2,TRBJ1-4,CASTRMGGENEKLFF,TGTGCCAGCACCCGCATGGGGGGCGAAAATGAAAAACTGTTTTTT
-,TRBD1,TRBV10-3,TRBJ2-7,CAISESGDRGTYEQYF,TGTGCCATCAGTGAGTCAGGAGACAGGGGAACCTACGAGCAGTACTTC
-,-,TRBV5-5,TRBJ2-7,CASSRPTGENSYEQYF,TGTGCCAGCAGCCGCCCAACAGGAGAAAACTCCTACGAGCAGTACTTC
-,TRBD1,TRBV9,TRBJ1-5,CASSDGTGFYEHF,TGTGCCAGCAGCGACGGGACAGGTTTCTACGAGCATTTT
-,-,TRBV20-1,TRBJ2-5,CSARGWGPETQYF,TGCAGTGCTAGAGGATGGGGGCCAGAGACCCAGTACTTC
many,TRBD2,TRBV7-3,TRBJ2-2,CASSLMSRRESANTGELFF,TGTGCCAGCAGCTTAATGTCCCGGCGGGAGAGCGCGAACACCGGGGAGCTGTTTTTT
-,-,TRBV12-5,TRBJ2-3,CASGWSGSTDTQYF,TGTGCTAGTGGTTGGAGCGGCAGCACAGATACGCAGTATTTT
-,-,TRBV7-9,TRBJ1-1,CASSSTGSPWNLF,TGTGCCAGCAGCTCTACCGGGAGCCCCTGGAATCTTTTT
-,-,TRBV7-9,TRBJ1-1,CASSKSRMGVTEAFF,TGTGCCAGCAGCAAAAGCCGCATGGGGGTTACTGAAGCTTTCTTT
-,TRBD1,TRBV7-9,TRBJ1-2,CAGIMTGGRYGYTF,TGTGCCGGAATAATGACAGGGGGAAGATACGGCTACACCTTC
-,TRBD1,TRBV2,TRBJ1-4,CASSEFHRGNEKLFF,TGTGCCAGCAGTGAATTTCACAGGGGTAATGAAAAACTGTTTTTT
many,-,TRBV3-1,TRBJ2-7,CASSQTDGSYEQYF,TGTGCCAGCAGCCAGACGGACGGTTCCTACGAGCAGTACTTC
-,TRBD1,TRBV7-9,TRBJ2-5,CASSDTGQETQYF,TGTGCCAGCAGCGATACGGGACAGGAGACCCAGTACTTC
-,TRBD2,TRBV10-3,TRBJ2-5,CAISPTVAGVETQYF,TGTGCCATCAGCCCGACGGTAGCGGGAGTGGAGACCCAGTACTTC
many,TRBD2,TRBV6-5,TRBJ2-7,CASSPTSGSSLTYEQYF,TGTGCCAGCAGCCCGACTAGCGGGAGTTCTCTAACCTACGAGCAGTACTTC
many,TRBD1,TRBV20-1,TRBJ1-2,CSATGQGYGYTF,TGCAGTGCTACGGGACAGGGGTATGGCTACACCTTC
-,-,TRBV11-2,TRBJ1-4,CASSFRTDEKLFF,TGTGCCAGCAGCTTCCGGACAGATGAAAAACTGTTTTTT
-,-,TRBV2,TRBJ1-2,CASSPKGVGYTF,TGTGCCAGCAGTCCGAAAGGAGTTGGCTACACCTTC
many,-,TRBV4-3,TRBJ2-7,CASSQDRASWEQYF,TGCGCCAGCAGCCAAGATCGGGCTAGTTGGGAGCAGTACTTC
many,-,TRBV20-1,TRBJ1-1,CSARGVREEDTEAFF,TGCAGTGCTAGAGGTGTTCGGGAGGAGGACACTGAAGCTTTCTTT
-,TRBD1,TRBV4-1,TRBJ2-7,CASSRDPSTGVLYEQYF,TGCGCCAGCAGCCGAGACCCGTCGACAGGGGTTCTTTACGAGCAGTACTTC
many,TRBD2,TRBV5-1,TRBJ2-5,CASSTGLAGETQYF,TGCGCCAGCAGCACGGGACTAGCGGGAGAGACCCAGTACTTC
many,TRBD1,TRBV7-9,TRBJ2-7,CASSAQGTLDEQYF,TGTGCCAGCAGCGCACAGGGGACGCTCGACGAGCAGTACTTC
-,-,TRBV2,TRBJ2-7,CASSPRNPYEQYF,TGTGCCAGCAGCCCCCGCAATCCCTACGAGCAGTACTTC
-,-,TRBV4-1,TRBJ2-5,CASSLSRGWQGETQYF,TGCGCCAGCAGCCTTTCCCGGGGTTGGCAGGGAGAGACCCAGTACTTC
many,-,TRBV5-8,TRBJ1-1,CASSPQSVPEAFF,TGTGCCAGCAGCCCTCAATCGGTCCCTGAAGCTTTCTTT
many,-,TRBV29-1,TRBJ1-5,CSVLLSGVTQPQHF,TGCAGCGTTCTCTTATCAGGGGTGACTCAGCCCCAGCATTTT
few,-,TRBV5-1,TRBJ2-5,CASSLAGARETQYF,TGCGCCAGCAGCTTGGCGGGGGCCAGGGAGACCCAGTACTTC
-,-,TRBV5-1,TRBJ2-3,CASSLTVFTDTQYF,TGCGCCAGCAGCTTGACAGTCTTCACAGATACGCAGTATTTT
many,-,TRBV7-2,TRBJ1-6,CASSLARTAGSSPLHF,TGTGCCAGCAGCTTGGCTCGGACAGCGGGGAGTTCACCCCTCCACTTT
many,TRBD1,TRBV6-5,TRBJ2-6,CASSDSGTGAGANVLTF,TGTGCCAGCAGTGACTCCGGGACAGGGGCTGGGGCCAACGTCCTGACTTTC
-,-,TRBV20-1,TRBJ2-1,CSAGTLYNVQFF,TGCAGTGCTGGGACACTCTACAATGTGCAGTTCTTC
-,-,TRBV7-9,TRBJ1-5,CASSGLAGGGNQPQHF,TGTGCCAGCAGCGGATTGGCGGGGGGCGGCAATCAGCCCCAGCATTTT
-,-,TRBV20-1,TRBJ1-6,CSAGTDSGSPLHF,TGCAGTGCTGGGACCGATTCCGGTTCACCCCTCCACTTT
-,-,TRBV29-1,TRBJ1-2,CSVEEGAGDYGYTF,TGCAGCGTTGAAGAAGGAGCCGGGGACTATGGCTACACCTTC